This TCR beta chain was recorded in a study of T cells in Graves' hyperthyroidism and ophthalmopathy. Study in general: Blood was drawn when the patient was first diagnosed and still untreated.

Study findings and constraints: Also found in blood were most expanded thyroid clonotypes above 0.001.

Amplified TCR beta CDR3 regions derived from RNA transcripts. The HTBI primer set drove a first-round RT-PCR of the TCR CDR3. One entry per CDR3 protein, called by TCRdb with MiXCR from the multiplex PCR reads. The sample comprises approximately 690,000 distinct CDR3 sequences, around 20% of which are singletons, and around a third rests with the top ten. For ophthalmopathy patients, the Clinical Activity Score was at least 3 and the NOSPECS grade at least 4; duration was under 3 months. Clinical symptoms, serum thyroxine and TRAb, thyroid ultrasound and orbital computed tomography together formed the diagnostic basis. For this clonotype: Its antigen is undetermined.

The receptor's source is a man aged 30-40 years with Graves' ophthalmopathy. Sequenced input: blood.

The CDR3 is CASINGRVYNEQFF. In nucleotides, the CDR3 is TGTGCCAGCATTAACGGGAGAGTCTACAATGAGCAGTTCTTC. The chain has TRBV12-3 or TRBV12-4 and TRBJ2-1; a weak D match, TRBD2 (6 bases). The V end lost 7 bases, the J end lost 3 bases, and 13 bases lay between the germline ends. This CDR3 comprises 14 residues.